This TCR beta chain emerged from a study of T-cell memory formation after mild COVID-19. The wider study: Most TCR clusters belonged to a single donor. Findings of the study overall: Some clones that responded turned up in pre-infection memory, which suggests that cross-reactive memory joined in.

This clonotype has more than one count but fewer than ten. Its antigen is not known. Via MiXCR, TCRdb re-called the 5' RACE reads, giving one row per CDR3 protein. The sample comprises hundreds of thousands of distinct CDR3 sequences, over 15% of which are singletons, and around 12% rests with the top ten. V trimming: 7 bases; J trimming: 13 bases; junction bases outside the gene matches: 12. The CDR3 extends over 13 amino acids. Germline CDR1 and CDR2: MNHNY and SVGAGI (reference sequence). The TCR originated in an adult woman who had mild COVID-19 (a few samples of this study predate the infection). Cell type and time point are not known. The J gene is TRBJ2-1, the V gene TRBV6-6; 8 positions match TRBD1. Specimen: PBMCs or a T cell subset sorted from them (not recorded which). This CDR3 reads CASTQIGQGRQFF. CDR3 sequence (DNA): TGTGCCAGCACCCAAATAGGACAGGGCCGACAGTTCTTC.